These 2 T cell receptor beta chains were all obtained from the same sample, sequenced in a study of blood T cell repertoires in COVID-19. TCRdb's table, derived via immunoSEQ multiplex PCR, lists solely in-frame clones and lacks some. The sample shows 50,000 to 60,000 clones, around 90% of them seen only once. The sample consisted of peripheral blood. These receptors were collected from a human donor in a cohort sampled during active COVID-19.

This clone was observed once. The chain joins TRBV30 to TRBJ1-4, with D tentatively TRBD1 (6 bases). The CDR3 is 14 residues long. Germline assignment: CDR1 GTSNPN and CDR2 SVGIG (reference sequence). With 0 bases removed from V and 7 bases from J, the gap between germline ends came to 12 bases. As DNA, the CDR3 is TGTGCCTGGAGTGTAGGGGGTGGTGGTGAAAAACTGTTTTTT. Translation gives CAWSVGGGGEKLFF.

The CDR3 protein is CASSKRRTSGGPYEQYV. CDR3 DNA sequence: TGTGCCAGCAGCAAACGAAGGACTAGCGGAGGTCCCTACGAGCAGTACGTC. This rearrangement joins TRBV21-1 to TRBJ2-7; TRBD2 was called by the table and not checked on the DNA. TRBV21-1 is labeled a pseudogene. CDR3 length: 17 amino acids.